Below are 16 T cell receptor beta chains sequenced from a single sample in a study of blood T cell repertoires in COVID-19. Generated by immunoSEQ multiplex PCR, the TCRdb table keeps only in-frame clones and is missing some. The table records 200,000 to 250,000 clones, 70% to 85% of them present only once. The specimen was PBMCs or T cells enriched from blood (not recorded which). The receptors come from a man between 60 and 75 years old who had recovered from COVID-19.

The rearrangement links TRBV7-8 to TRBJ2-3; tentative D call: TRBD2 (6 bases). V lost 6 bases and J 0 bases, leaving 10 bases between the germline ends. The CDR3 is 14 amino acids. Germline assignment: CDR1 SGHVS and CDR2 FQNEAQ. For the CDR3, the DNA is TGTGCCAGCAGGGGAGGACTTAGCACAGATACGCAGTATTTT. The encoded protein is CASRGGLSTDTQYF.

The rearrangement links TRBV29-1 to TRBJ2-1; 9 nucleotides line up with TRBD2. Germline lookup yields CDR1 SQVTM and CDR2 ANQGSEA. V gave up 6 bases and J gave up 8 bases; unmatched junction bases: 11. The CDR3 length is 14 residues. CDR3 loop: CSVTGTSSVDEQFF. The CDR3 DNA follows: TGCAGCGTCACCGGGACTAGCTCTGTCGATGAGCAGTTCTTC.

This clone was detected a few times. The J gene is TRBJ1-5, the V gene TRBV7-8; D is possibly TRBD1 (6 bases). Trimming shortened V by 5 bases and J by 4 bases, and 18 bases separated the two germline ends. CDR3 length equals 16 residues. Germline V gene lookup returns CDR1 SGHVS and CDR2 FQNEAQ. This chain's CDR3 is CASSGGAIAFNQPQHF. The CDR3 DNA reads TGTGCCAGCAGCGGGGGGGCCATAGCGTTTAATCAGCCCCAGCATTTT.

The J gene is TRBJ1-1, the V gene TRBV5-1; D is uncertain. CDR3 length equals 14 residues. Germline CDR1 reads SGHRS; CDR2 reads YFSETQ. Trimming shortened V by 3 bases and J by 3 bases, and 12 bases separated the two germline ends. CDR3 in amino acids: CASSSTTGDTEAFF. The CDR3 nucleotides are TGCGCCAGCAGCTCCACTACTGGCGACACTGAAGCTTTCTTT.

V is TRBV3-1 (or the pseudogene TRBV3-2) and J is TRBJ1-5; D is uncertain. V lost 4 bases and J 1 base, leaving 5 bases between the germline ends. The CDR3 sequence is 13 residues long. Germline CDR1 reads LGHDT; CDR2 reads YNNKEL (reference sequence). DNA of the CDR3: TGTGCCAGCAGCCCCGGGAGCAATCAGCCCCAGCATTTT. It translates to CASSPGSNQPQHF.

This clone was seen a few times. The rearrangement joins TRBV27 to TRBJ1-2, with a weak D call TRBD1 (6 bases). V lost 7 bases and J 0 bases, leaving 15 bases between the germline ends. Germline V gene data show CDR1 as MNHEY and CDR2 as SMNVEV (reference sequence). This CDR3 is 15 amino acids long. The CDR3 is CASKKNREANYGYTF. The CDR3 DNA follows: TGTGCCAGCAAAAAAAACAGGGAAGCTAACTATGGCTACACCTTC.

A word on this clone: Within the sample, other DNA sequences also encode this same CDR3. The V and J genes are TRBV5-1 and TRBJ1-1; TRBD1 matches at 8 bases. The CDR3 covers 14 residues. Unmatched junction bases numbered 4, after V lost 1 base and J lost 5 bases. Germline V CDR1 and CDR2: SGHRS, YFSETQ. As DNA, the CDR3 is TGCGCCAGCAGCTTGCAGGGGGCCGGGACTGAAGCTTTCTTT. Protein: CASSLQGAGTEAFF.

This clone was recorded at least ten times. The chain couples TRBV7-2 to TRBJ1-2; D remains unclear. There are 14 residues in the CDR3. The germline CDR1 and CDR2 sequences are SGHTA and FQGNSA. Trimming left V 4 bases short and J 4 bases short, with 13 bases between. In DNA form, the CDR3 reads TGTGCCAGCAGCTCCCTAACAGCCTCCTATGGCTACACCTTC. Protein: CASSSLTASYGYTF.

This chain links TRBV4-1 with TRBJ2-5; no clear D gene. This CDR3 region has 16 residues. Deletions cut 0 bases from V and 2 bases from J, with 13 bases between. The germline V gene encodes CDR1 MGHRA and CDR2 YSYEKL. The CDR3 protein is CASSQDAADRQETQYF. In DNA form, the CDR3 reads TGCGCCAGCAGCCAAGATGCGGCAGACCGACAAGAGACCCAGTACTTC.

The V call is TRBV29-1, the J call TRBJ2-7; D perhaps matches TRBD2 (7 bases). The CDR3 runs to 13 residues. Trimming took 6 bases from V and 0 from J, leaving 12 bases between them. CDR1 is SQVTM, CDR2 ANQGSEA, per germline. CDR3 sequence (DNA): TGCAGCGTGGGACGGGGGGCCTCCTACGAGCAGTACTTC. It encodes CSVGRGASYEQYF.

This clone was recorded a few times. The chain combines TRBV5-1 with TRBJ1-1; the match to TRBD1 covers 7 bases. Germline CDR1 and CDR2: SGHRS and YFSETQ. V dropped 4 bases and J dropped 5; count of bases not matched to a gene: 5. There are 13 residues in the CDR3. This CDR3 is CASSLTGLTEAFF. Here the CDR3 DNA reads TGCGCCAGCAGCCTGACAGGGTTAACTGAAGCTTTCTTT.

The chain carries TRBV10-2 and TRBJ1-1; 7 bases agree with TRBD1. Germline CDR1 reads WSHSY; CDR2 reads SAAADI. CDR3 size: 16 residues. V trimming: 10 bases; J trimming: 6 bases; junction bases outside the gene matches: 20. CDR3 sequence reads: CANRCGEKGAGPEAFF. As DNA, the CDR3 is TGCGCCAACAGATGTGGGGAGAAGGGGGCAGGCCCTGAAGCTTTCTTT.

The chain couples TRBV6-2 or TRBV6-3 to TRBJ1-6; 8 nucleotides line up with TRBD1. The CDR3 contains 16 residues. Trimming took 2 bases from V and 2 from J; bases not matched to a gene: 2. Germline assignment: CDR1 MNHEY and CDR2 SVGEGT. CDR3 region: CASSYDRGAYNSPLHF. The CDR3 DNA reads TGTGCCAGCAGTTACGACAGGGGCGCCTATAATTCACCCCTCCACTTT.

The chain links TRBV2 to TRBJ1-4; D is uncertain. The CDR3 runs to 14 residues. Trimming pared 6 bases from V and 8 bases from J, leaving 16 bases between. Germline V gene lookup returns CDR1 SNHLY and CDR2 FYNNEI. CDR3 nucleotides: TGTGCCAGCAGAATGCCCGACCTCGGGGAAAAACTGTTTTTT. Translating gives CASRMPDLGEKLFF.

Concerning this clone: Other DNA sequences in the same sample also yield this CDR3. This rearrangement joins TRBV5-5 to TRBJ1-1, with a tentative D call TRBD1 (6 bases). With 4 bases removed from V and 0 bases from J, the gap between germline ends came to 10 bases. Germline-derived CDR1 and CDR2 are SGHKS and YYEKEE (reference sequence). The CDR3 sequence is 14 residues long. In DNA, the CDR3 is TGTGCCAGCAGCCTGGACAGTATGAACACTGAAGCTTTCTTT. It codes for CASSLDSMNTEAFF.

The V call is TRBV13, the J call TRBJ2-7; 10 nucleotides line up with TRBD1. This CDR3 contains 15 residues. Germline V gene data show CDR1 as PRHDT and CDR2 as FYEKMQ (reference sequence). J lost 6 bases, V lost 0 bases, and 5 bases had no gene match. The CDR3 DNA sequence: TGTGCCAGCAGCTTAGGTTCGGGACAGGGGTCCGAGCAGTACTTC. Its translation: CASSLGSGQGSEQYF.